This T cell receptor beta chain was captured by sequencing in a study of blood T cells in healthy people across ages. Study overall: Capture via template switching afforded approximately one barcoded beta molecule per two T cells. General observations from the study: Unknown CMV status may confound age-related changes in expanded clones. Roughly linear age-related decline in beta diversity appeared, significant by age approximately 40. The study found TCR beta diversity correlated strongly with naive T cell percentage.

Comments on this clonotype: Its target is not known. Being one base from a much bigger clone, this may be a read error.

Then a second PCR, running about 7 to 11 cycles, was carried out with a sample-barcoded 5' primer and a J-beta primer mix. TCRdb used MiXCR to reprocess the 5' RACE reads, holding one entry per CDR3 protein. The profile shows 1.5 million to 2 million distinct CDR3 sequences, about 30% of them singletons. This sequence originates from a woman aged 25 to 45 in good health. The sequencing input was blood.

The DNA of the CDR3 is TGTGCCAGCAGCCTCCGTTGGCCGGCCTATGACTACACCTTC. Amino acid sequence: CASSLRWPAYDYTF. V and J are TRBV5-6 and TRBJ1-2; D is unclear. The CDR3 runs 14 residues. The germline gives CDR1 SGHDT, CDR2 YYEEEE. Full variable domain (outside the CDR3, taken from reference TRBV5-6 and TRBJ1-2): DAGVTQSPTHLIKTRGQQVTLRCSPKSGHDTVSWYQQALGQGPQFIFQYYEEEERQRGNFPDRFSGHQFPNYSSELNVNALLLGDSALYLCASSLRWPAYDYTFGSGTRLTVV.